A selection of T cell receptor beta chains follows, all from one sample in a study of shared clonotypes between healthy human individuals. Sequencing used immunoSEQ multiplex PCR; TCRdb keeps in-frame clones, though not all of them. This sample has over a million clones, with about 75% found just once. Sequencing input: memory CD4+ T cells sorted from blood. Receptors were obtained from a man in his late teens or twenties in good health. Each CDR3 is given without its conserved first and last residue. The order of the fields is J gene, clone size, V gene, CDR3 protein. Part of the rows lack a size; the others show once, few, many or a class for expanded clones.

TRBJ1-4 once TRBV14 ASSQEGRGREKLF
TRBJ2-7 - TRBV11-2 ASSLVPERWTSGTYEQY
TRBJ1-2 - TRBV10-3 AISEGGGGYT
TRBJ2-7 - TRBV30 ASTSGNRHEQY
TRBJ1-4 many TRBV28 ASSLPTGWTTNEKLF
TRBJ2-1 - TRBV2 ASSPRTSGSGEQF
TRBJ2-3 - TRBV5-4 ASSTGTSGRSDTQY
TRBJ2-1 - TRBV10-3 AITEGGSSYNEQF
TRBJ1-6 - TRBV6-1 ASSEFVRQSPDSPLH
TRBJ1-2 - TRBV13 ASSLGRQGGYGYT
TRBJ2-2 - TRBV5-6 ASSTGLSNTGELF
TRBJ1-1 - TRBV28 ASRPRQALGSTEAF
TRBJ2-2 - TRBV18 ASSPRGQGTGELF
TRBJ1-1 - TRBV5-6 ASSYSGGARFWNTEAF
TRBJ1-2 - TRBV28 ASSRGTREGYT
TRBJ2-5 - TRBV18 ASSSRGIETQY
TRBJ1-2 - TRBV28 ASSRIGGGHVVGYT
TRBJ2-1 - TRBV7-3 ASSLNSPVAGLPYNEQF
TRBJ2-6 - TRBV29-1 SVEVGETGANVLT
TRBJ1-6 - TRBV30 AWSLNRVGTLH
TRBJ1-2 - TRBV28 ASRTAEGRTYGYT
TRBJ1-5 few TRBV30 AWSVANGDGNQPQH
TRBJ2-7 few TRBV7-7 ASSLGDSASYEQY
TRBJ1-5 - TRBV6-1 ASGIGQPQH
TRBJ1-2 - TRBV6-1 ASRATGQGWGYT
TRBJ2-3 - TRBV2 ASSPAGVTDTQY
TRBJ2-7 many TRBV11-2 ASSQGGYEQY
TRBJ1-2 - TRBV25-1 ASSDTGQGISGYT
TRBJ1-2 - TRBV11-2 ASSSRDFGGYT
TRBJ2-5 once TRBV18 ASSASGQAIGETQY
TRBJ2-1 - TRBV2 ASGIGYEQF
TRBJ1-1 - TRBV6-1 ASRRTEAF
TRBJ2-7 - TRBV6-1 ASRTPGQGAGEQY
TRBJ2-1 - TRBV10-3 AIAGTSNEQF
TRBJ2-7 few TRBV11-3 ASSYSGTYEQY
TRBJ2-7 - TRBV27 ASSLYNTGTYEQY
- - TRBV29-1 SVSADTYEQY
TRBJ2-1 - TRBV28 ASSLLGSGGPREF
TRBJ2-1 few TRBV5-1 ASSFHRAPTYNEQF
TRBJ1-6 - TRBV27 ASKRPDSKNSPLH